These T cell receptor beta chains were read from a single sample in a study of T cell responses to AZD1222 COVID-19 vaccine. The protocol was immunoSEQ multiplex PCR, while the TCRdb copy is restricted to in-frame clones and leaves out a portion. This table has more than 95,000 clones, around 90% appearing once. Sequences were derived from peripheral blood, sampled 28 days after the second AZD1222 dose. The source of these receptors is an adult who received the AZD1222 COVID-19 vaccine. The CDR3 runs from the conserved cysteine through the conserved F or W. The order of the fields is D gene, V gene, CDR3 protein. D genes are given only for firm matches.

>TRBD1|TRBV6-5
CASRTGQGSNQPQHF
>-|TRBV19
CASSLSGTQYF
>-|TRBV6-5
CASSPSHSNQPQHF
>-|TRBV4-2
CASSPRTSPGYTF
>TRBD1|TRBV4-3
CASSQGTGTGPKRYEQYF
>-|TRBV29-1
CSGTSVNTEAFF
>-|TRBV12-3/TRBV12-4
CASSHNQGLEAFF
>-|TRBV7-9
CASRSGVDYGYTF
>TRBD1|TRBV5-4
CASSPDRGFLFHGYTF
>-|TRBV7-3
CASSLWGLNGNTIYF
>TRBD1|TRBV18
CASSPGRTGQPQHF
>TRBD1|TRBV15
CATSDPNRGFYGYTF
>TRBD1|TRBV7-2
CASSLGGGNNEKLFF
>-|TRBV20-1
CSARGSPGFHEQYF
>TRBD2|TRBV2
CASVKRGGENEQYF
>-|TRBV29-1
CSVELGQPYEQYF
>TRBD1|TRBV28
CASSLVQGASGYTF
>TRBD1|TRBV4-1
CASSQGQITNTGELFF
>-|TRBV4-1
CASSQEGYGRTYNEQFF
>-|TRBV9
CASSGNRGGPSEQFF
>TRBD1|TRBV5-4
CASSWGQSLSGNTIYF
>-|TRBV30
CAWSVLNQPQHF
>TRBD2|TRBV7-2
CASSPPPSGRDYNEQFF
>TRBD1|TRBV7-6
CASSSLQGQPIIAEAFF
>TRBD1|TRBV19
CASSTRGTGGGSNQPQHF
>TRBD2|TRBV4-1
CASRHQASGLAGPNEQFF
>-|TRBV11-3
CASSIGQNAGETQYF
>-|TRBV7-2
CASKGYGYTF
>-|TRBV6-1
CASSEGLSYEQYF
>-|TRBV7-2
CASSPPGVRNTEAFF
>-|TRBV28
CASSLKGVAGELFF
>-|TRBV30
CAWGRPDTNTEAFF
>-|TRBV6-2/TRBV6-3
CASSYQGPNTGELFF
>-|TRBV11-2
CASSLAQRSYEQYF
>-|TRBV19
CASSPRAEGLESPLHF
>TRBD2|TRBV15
CATSRDPGGSYEQYF
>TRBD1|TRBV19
CASSMTGMNTEAFF
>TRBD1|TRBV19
CASSIGWAGGLYGYTF
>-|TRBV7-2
CASSHGQTYEQYF
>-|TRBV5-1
CASSWDGNTEAFF
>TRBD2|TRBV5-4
CASSMGLAGGEQYF
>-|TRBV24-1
CATSAGRETQYF
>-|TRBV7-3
CASSLSTGGLASYEQYF
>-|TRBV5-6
CASSRRGSLNTEAFF
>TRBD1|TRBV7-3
CASSFNGGQEDGYTF
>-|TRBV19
CASSIVMGQKNTEAFF
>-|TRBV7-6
CASSSGDYNEQFF
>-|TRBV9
CASSVGRSTDTQYF
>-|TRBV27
CASSLSRGSTDTQYF
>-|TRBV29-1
CSVEFTTDTQYF
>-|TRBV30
CAWSKGSGNTIYF
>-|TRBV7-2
CASSLEGRWNTIYF
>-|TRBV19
CASSTSPGGGAEAFF
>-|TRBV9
CASSPVSAPYEEAAFF